The clone carrying this T cell receptor beta chain appeared once. The antigen is not known. The table came from immunoSEQ multiplex PCR; TCRdb's copy has only in-frame clones and leaves some out. This sample has 95,000 to 110,000 clones, with under 95% found just once. Peripheral blood came from all dose cohorts at three timepoints. This sample was taken from a study of OX40 agonist ivuxolimab in advanced cancers. In the study overall: Patients in dose escalation had liver, melanoma, kidney or head and neck cancers.

Broader study findings: The mean number of expanded clones was higher in CD8+ T cells than in CD4+. Among the nonresponders, some also had low normalized T-cell clonal expansion.

The sequence was obtained from an adult with an advanced solid tumor such as melanoma, head and neck, liver or kidney cancer. Sequenced material: CD4+ or CD8+ T cells sorted from blood, taken in a trial of the OX40 agonist ivuxolimab.

The CDR3 reads CASIDRGGAYGYGYTF. Written as DNA, the CDR3 is TGTGCCAGTATCGACAGGGGTGGGGCCTATGGCTATGGCTACACCTTC. The chain joins TRBV19 to TRBJ1-2; 8 bases are a match to TRBD1. In germline, CDR1 is LNHDA, CDR2 SQIVND (reference sequence). The trim removed 7 bases at V and 4 bases at J, leaving 14 bases unmatched. CDR3 length: 16 amino acids.